The present T cell receptor (beta chain) was sequenced within a study of T cells after yellow fever vaccination. On the study more broadly: Preparation of the low-cell-number fractions used SMART-Seq v4 Ultra Low Input. Study conclusions and caveats: Reappearing after the booster were most of the clones from primary vaccination (less than 98% CD4, 85% to 90% CD8). The CD4 compartment and the CD8 compartment contained a small share of clonotypes in common.

Trimming took 3 bases from V and 4 from J, leaving 16 bases between them. The V gene's germline CDR1 is MGHRA and CDR2 YSYEKL. The CDR3 totals 16 residues. This clonotype came up a few times. As yet, its antigen is unknown. Template switching with 5'RACE generated the TCR cDNA and added a universal primer site and UMIs. In TCRdb, the 5' RACE reads were re-called with MiXCR into one record per CDR3 protein. The repertoire holds over 300,000 distinct CDR3 sequences, around 3.9% seen once, with around 22% in the top ten. Here the sequenced sample was PBMCs, taken on the day of the yellow fever booster vaccination. The chain combines TRBV4-1 with TRBJ2-4; D possibly corresponds to TRBD1 (6 bases). The TCR comes from a man aged 18 to 30 who received the YFV17D yellow fever vaccine. DNA for the CDR3: TGCGCCAGCAGCCACGGACCCCGGGACAAAAAAAACATTCAGTACTTC. Translated, it gives CASSHGPRDKKNIQYF.